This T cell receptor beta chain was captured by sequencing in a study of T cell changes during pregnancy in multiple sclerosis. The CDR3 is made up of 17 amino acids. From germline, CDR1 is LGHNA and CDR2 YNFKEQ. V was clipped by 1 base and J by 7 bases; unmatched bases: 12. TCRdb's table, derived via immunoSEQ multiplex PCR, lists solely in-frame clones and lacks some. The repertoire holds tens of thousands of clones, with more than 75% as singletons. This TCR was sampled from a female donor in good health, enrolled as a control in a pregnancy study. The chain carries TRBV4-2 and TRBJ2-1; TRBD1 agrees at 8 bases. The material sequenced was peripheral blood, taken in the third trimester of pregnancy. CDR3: CASSQGVRQGARNEQFF. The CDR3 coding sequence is TGTGCCAGCAGCCAAGGTGTGAGGCAGGGGGCGAGGAATGAGCAGTTCTTC.